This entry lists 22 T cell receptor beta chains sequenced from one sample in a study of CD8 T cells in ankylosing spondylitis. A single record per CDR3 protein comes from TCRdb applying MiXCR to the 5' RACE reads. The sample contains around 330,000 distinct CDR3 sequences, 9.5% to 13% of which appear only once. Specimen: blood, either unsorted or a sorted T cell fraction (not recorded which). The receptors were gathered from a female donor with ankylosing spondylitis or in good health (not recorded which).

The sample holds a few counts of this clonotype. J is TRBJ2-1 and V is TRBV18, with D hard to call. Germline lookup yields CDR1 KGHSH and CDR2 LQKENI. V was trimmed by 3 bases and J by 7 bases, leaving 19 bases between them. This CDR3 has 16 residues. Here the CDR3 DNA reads TGTGCCAGCTCACCGCCCAGGCTATTGCTCGAGAATGAGCAGTTCTTC. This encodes CASSPPRLLLENEQFF.

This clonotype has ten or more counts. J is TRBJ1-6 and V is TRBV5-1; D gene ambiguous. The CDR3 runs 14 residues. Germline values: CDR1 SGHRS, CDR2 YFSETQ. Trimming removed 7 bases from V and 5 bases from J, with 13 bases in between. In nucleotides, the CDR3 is TGCGCCAGCCAACCGCCCGGGGATAATTCACCCCTCCACTTT. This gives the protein CASQPPGDNSPLHF.

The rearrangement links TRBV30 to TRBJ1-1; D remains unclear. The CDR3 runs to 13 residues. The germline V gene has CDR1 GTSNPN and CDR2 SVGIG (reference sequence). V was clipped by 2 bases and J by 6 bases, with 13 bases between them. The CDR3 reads CAWSQTTASEAFF. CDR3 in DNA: TGTGCCTGGAGTCAGACTACAGCCTCTGAAGCTTTCTTT.

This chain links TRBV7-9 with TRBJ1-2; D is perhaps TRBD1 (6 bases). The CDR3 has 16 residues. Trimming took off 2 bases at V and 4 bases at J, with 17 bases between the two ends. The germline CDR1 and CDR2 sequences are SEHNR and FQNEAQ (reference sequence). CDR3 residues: CASSLQGEQGGYGYTF. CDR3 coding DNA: TGTGCCAGCAGCTTACAAGGAGAACAGGGTGGCTATGGCTACACCTTC.

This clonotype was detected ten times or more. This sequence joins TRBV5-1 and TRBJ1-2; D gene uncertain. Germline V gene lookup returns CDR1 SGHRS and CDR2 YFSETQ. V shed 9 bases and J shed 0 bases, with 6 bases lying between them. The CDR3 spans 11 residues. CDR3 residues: CANRTNYGYTF. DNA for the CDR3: TGCGCCAACCGTACTAACTATGGCTACACCTTC.

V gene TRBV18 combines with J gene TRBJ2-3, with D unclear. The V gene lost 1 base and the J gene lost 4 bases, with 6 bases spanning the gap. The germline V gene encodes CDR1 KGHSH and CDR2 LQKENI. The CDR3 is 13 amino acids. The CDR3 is CASSPLAPDTQYF. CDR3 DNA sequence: TGTGCCAGCTCACCACTGGCGCCAGATACGCAGTATTTT. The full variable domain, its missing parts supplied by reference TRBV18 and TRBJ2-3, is NAGVMQNPRHLVRRRGQEARLRCSPMKGHSHVYWYRQLPEEGLKFMVYLQKENIIDESGMPKERFSAEFPKEGPSILRIQQVVRGDSAAYFCASSPLAPDTQYFGPGTRLTVL.

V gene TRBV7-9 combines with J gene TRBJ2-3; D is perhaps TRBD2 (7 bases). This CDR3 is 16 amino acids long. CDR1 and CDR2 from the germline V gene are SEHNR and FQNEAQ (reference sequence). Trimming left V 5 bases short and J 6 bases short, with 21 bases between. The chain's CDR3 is CASSRRGDTLRDTQYF. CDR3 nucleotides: TGTGCCAGCAGCCGACGGGGGGACACCCTCCGGGATACGCAGTATTTT.

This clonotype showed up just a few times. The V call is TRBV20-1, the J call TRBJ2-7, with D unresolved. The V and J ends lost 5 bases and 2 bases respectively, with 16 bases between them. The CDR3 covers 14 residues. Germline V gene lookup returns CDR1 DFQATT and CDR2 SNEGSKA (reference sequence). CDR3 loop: CSAFDPLRTYEQYF. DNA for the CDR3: TGCAGTGCTTTCGATCCCCTTCGTACCTACGAGCAGTACTTC.

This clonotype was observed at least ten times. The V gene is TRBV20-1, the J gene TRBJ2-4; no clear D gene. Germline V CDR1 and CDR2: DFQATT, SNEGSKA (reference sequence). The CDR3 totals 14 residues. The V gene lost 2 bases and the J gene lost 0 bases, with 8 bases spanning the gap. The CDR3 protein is CSARNSIAKNIQYF. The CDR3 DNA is TGCAGTGCTAGAAACTCGATAGCCAAAAACATTCAGTACTTC.

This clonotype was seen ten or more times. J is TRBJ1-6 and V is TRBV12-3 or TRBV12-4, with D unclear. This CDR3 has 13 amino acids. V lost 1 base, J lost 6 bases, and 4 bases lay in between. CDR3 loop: CASSLGANSPLHF. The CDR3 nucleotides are TGTGCCAGCAGTTTAGGCGCTAATTCACCCCTCCACTTT.

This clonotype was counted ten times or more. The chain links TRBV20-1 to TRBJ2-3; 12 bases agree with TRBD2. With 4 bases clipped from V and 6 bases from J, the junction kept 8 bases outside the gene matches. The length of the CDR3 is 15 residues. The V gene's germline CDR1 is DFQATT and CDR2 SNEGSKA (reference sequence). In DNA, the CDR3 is TGCAGTGCTACTCAACTAGCGGGGGGCATGGATACGCAGTATTTT. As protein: CSATQLAGGMDTQYF.

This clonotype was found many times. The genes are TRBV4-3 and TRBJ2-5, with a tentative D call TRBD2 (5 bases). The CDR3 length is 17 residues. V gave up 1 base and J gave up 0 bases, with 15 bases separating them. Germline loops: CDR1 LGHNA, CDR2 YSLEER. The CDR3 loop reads CASSQVGEREYQETQYF. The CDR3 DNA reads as TGCGCCAGCAGCCAAGTTGGCGAGAGGGAGTACCAAGAGACCCAGTACTTC.

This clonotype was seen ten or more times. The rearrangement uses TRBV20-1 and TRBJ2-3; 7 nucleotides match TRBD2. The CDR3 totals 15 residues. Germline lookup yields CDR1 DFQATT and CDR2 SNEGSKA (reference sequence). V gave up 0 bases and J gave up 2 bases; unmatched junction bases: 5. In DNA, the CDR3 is TGCAGTGCTAGAGAGCCCCTAGCGGACACAGATACGCAGTATTTT. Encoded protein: CSAREPLADTDTQYF.

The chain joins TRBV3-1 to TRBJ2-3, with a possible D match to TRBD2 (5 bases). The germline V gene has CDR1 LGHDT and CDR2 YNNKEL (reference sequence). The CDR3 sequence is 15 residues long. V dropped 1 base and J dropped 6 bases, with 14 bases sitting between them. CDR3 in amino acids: CASSQGTSRLDTQYF. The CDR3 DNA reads TGTGCCAGCAGCCAAGGCACTAGTAGACTGGATACGCAGTATTTT.

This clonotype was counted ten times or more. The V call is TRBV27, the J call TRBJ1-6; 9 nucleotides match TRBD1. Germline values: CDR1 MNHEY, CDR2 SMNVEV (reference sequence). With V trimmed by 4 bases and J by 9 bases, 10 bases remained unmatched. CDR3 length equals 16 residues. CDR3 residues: CASSSRQQGAGSPLHF. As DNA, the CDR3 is TGTGCCAGCAGTTCGCGACAACAGGGGGCGGGTTCACCCCTCCACTTT.

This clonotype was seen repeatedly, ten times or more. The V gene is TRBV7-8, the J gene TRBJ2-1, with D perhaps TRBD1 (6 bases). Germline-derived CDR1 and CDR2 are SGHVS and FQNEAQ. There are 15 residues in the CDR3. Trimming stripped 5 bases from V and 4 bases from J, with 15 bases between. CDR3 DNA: TGTGCCAGCAGCGTAGAGGGCAGGGGTTACAATGAGCAGTTCTTC. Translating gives CASSVEGRGYNEQFF.

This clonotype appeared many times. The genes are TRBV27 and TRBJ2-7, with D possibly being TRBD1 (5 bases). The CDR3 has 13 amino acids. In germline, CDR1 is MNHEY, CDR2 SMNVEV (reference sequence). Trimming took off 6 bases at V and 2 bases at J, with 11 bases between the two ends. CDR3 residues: CASRLKGAYEQYF. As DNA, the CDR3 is TGTGCCAGCAGGCTGAAAGGGGCCTACGAGCAGTACTTC.

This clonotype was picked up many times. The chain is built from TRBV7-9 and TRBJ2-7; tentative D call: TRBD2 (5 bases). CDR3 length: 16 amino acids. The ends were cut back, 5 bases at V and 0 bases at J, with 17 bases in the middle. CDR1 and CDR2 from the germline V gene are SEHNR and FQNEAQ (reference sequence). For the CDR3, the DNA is TGTGCCAGCAGCACACTCGGGGTTACGGGCTCCTACGAGCAGTACTTC. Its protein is CASSTLGVTGSYEQYF.

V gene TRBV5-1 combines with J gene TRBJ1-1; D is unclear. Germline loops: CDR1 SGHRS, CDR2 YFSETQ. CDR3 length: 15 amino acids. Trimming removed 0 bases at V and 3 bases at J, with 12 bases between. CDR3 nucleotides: TGCGCCAGCAGCTTGGGTCTATCTTGGGACACTGAAGCTTTCTTT. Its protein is CASSLGLSWDTEAFF.

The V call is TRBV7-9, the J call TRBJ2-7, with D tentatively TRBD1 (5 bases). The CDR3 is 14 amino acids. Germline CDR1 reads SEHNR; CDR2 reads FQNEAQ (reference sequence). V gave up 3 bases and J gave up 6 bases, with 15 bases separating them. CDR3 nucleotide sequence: TGTGCCAGCAGCTTTTCAGACGGACACGCCGAGCAGTACTTC. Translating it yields CASSFSDGHAEQYF.

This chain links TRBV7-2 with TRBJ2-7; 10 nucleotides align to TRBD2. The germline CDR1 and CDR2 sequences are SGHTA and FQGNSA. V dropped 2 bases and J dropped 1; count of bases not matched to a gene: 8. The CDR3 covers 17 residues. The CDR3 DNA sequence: TGTGCCAGCAGCTTAAGACTAGCGGGCTTTGAGTCCTACGAGCAGTACTTC. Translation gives CASSLRLAGFESYEQYF.

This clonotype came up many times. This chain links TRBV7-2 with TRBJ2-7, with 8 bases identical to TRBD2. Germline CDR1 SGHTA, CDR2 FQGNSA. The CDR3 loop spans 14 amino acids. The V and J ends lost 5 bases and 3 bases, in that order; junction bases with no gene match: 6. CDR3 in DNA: TGTGCCAGCAGCCCAACGGGGGGGCTCTACGAGCAGTACTTC. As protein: CASSPTGGLYEQYF.